This T cell receptor beta chain was observed in a study of shared clonotypes between healthy human individuals. Donors included only healthy HIV-negative adults lacking recent acute infections or vaccinations. Division of CD4+ cells produced a CD45RA+ naive subset and a CD45RA-negative memory subset. J lost 15 bases, V lost 5 bases, and 3 bases had no gene match. Germline V lookup: CDR1 SEHNR, CDR2 FQNEAQ (reference sequence). This CDR3 has 10 residues. Clones were sequenced by immunoSEQ multiplex PCR, and TCRdb holds only the in-frame ones, with some missing. The sample includes about 600,000 clones, around 97% seen only once; the top ten take approximately 0.057%.

The chain combines TRBV7-9 with TRBJ2-1, with 8 bases fitting TRBD2. This receptor was obtained from a woman younger than 45 in good health. Material for sequencing was naive CD4+ T cells sorted from blood. The subset is: CD45RA+ positively selected. The CDR3 coding sequence is TGTGCCAGCAGCGACAGCGGGGGGTTCTTC. This sequence encodes CASSDSGGFF. The whole variable domain, remainder taken from reference TRBV7-9 and TRBJ2-1, is DTGVSQNPRHKITKRGQNVTFRCDPISEHNRLYWYRQTLGQGPEFLTYFQNEAQLEKSRLLSDRFSAERPKGSFSTLEIQRTEQGDSAMYLCASSDSGGFFGPGTRLTVL.